This is a list of T cell receptor beta chains from one sample in a study of blood T cells in healthy people across ages. TCRdb processed the 5' RACE reads anew with MiXCR; each CDR3 protein has one entry. The table has 780,000 or so distinct CDR3 sequences, just under 25% seen once. The same sample was also studied in work on T cells of mothers and their children.

Sequenced input: blood. The receptors come from a boy aged 10-17 years in good health. CDR3s include the opening cysteine and the closing phenylalanine or tryptophan. The order of the fields is J gene, D gene, clone size, V gene, CDR3 protein, CDR3 DNA. The D gene is left open where the match is weak. Part of the rows lack a size; the others show once, few, many or a class for expanded clones.

>TRBJ2-7|.|.|TRBV28
CASSFPEDYEQYF
TGTGCCAGCAGTTTCCCGGAGGACTACGAGCAGTACTTC
>TRBJ2-7|TRBD1|many|TRBV28
CASSTLGQGPYEQYF
TGTGCCAGCAGTACGCTGGGACAGGGCCCCTACGAGCAGTACTTC
>TRBJ2-7|.|many|TRBV29-1
CSPGGGKTYEQYF
TGCAGCCCTGGAGGGGGGAAAACCTACGAGCAGTACTTC
>TRBJ1-2|.|few|TRBV12-3/TRBV12-4
CASSLGAGTFGYTF
TGTGCCAGCAGTTTAGGGGCAGGGACGTTTGGCTACACCTTC
>TRBJ2-7|TRBD1|.|TRBV20-1
CSANWEDRVVVEQYF
TGCAGTGCCAATTGGGAAGACAGGGTGGTGGTCGAGCAGTACTTC
>TRBJ2-3|TRBD2|few|TRBV5-1
CASSPEGGRPTDTQYF
TGCGCCAGCAGCCCGGAAGGCGGGAGGCCCACAGATACGCAGTATTTT
>TRBJ2-1|.|few|TRBV29-1
CSVGTGPNEQFF
TGCAGCGTTGGGACGGGCCCCAATGAGCAGTTCTTC
>TRBJ2-3|.|once|TRBV18
CASSPMGDTQYF
TGTGCCAGCTCGCCGATGGGAGATACGCAGTATTTT
>TRBJ2-7|TRBD1|few|TRBV7-6
CASSPREFGTGGSEQYF
TGTGCCAGCAGCCCACGCGAGTTTGGGACAGGGGGCTCCGAGCAGTACTTC
>TRBJ2-5|.|.|TRBV2
CASSDPLGEETQYF
TGTGCCAGCAGTGACCCCCTAGGGGAAGAGACCCAGTACTTC
>TRBJ2-3|.|.|TRBV10-3
CAISLRNTDTQYF
TGTGCCATCAGCCTCAGGAACACAGATACGCAGTATTTT
>TRBJ2-7|TRBD1|.|TRBV7-9
CASSNNRDRPYEQYF
TGTGCCAGCAGCAACAACCGGGACAGGCCGTACGAGCAGTACTTC
>TRBJ2-7|.|.|TRBV9
CASSVDTGSRYEQYF
TGTGCCAGCAGCGTAGATACCGGGAGTCGCTACGAGCAGTACTTC
>TRBJ2-7|.|.|TRBV9
CASSVESGPEQYF
TGTGCCAGCAGCGTAGAGTCAGGCCCCGAGCAGTACTTC
>TRBJ2-2|.|.|TRBV6-5
CASSADGRNTGELFF
TGTGCCAGCAGTGCGGACGGTAGAAACACCGGGGAGCTGTTTTTT
>TRBJ2-5|TRBD2|few|TRBV5-1
CASNSERGPRTQYF
TGCGCCAGCAATTCCGAGCGGGGCCCACGGACCCAGTACTTC
>TRBJ1-2|.|.|TRBV3-1
CASSQVSYGYTF
TGTGCCAGCAGCCAAGTCAGCTATGGCTACACCTTC
>TRBJ1-2|.|.|TRBV20-1
CSARDSGAPRDYTF
TGCAGTGCTAGAGATAGTGGAGCCCCCCGAGACTACACCTTC
>TRBJ2-7|.|once|TRBV7-2
CASSLEQNYEQYF
TGTGCCAGCAGCTTAGAACAGAACTACGAGCAGTACTTC
>TRBJ2-7|TRBD1|.|TRBV14
CASSDSHRGPYEQYF
TGTGCCAGCAGCGATAGCCACAGGGGACCCTACGAGCAGTACTTC
>TRBJ1-1|TRBD1|.|TRBV29-1
CSGMGQGRRGTEAFF
TGCAGCGGCATGGGACAGGGACGTCGTGGCACTGAAGCTTTCTTT
>TRBJ2-3|TRBD2|.|TRBV12-3/TRBV12-4
CASRMGKGLAERTDTQYF
TGTGCCAGCAGGATGGGCAAAGGACTAGCGGAGCGCACAGATACGCAGTATTTT
>TRBJ2-5|TRBD2|few|TRBV6-5
CASRDSGAETQYF
TGTGCCAGCAGGGATAGCGGGGCAGAGACCCAGTACTTC
>TRBJ2-7|.|few|TRBV29-1
CSVEFRGAPYEQYF
TGCAGCGTTGAATTTCGAGGTGCTCCCTACGAGCAGTACTTC
>TRBJ2-6|.|few|TRBV9
CASTPDILSGANVLTF
TGTGCCAGCACACCGGACATCCTCTCTGGGGCCAACGTCCTGACTTTC
>TRBJ2-1|.|.|TRBV6-6
CASSIEGEGPYNEQFF
TGTGCCAGCAGTATCGAGGGGGAGGGCCCATACAATGAGCAGTTCTTC
>TRBJ2-1|.|few|TRBV19
CASSMYGLLAPYNEQFF
TGTGCCAGTAGTATGTACGGCCTATTAGCCCCTTACAATGAGCAGTTCTTC
>TRBJ2-7|.|few|TRBV27
CASSSINGGYEQYF
TGTGCCAGCAGTTCCATTAATGGGGGATACGAGCAGTACTTC
>TRBJ1-2|.|.|TRBV3-1
CASSHRGSNYGYTF
TGTGCCAGCAGCCACCGAGGATCTAACTATGGCTACACCTTC
>TRBJ2-3|.|once|TRBV4-3
CASSRRGQGGDTQYF
TGCGCCAGCAGCCGACGCGGTCAGGGGGGGGATACGCAGTATTTT
>TRBJ2-5|TRBD2|few|TRBV12-3/TRBV12-4
CASTRLAGREETQYF
TGTGCCAGCACCAGACTAGCGGGACGGGAAGAGACCCAGTACTTC
>TRBJ2-4|.|.|TRBV19
CASSAGPMGDIQYF
TGTGCCAGTAGTGCGGGCCCAATGGGAGACATTCAGTACTTC
>TRBJ1-5|.|.|TRBV20-1
CSARDPGGQNSNQPQHF
TGCAGTGCTAGAGATCCGGGGGGCCAAAATAGCAATCAGCCCCAGCATTTT
>TRBJ2-7|TRBD2|.|TRBV7-9
CASSLLGTSGDEQYF
TGTGCCAGCAGCTTATTGGGGACTAGCGGGGACGAGCAGTACTTC
>TRBJ2-2|.|few|TRBV7-3
CASSSTNTGELFF
TGTGCCAGCAGCTCGACCAACACCGGGGAGCTGTTTTTT
>TRBJ2-2|TRBD1|.|TRBV7-9
CARTGEGTGELFF
TGTGCCAGGACAGGGGAAGGCACCGGGGAGCTGTTTTTT
>TRBJ2-7|.|.|TRBV12-3/TRBV12-4
CASSPPLASREQYF
TGTGCCAGCAGTCCTCCTCTAGCGAGTCGCGAGCAGTACTTC
>TRBJ2-2|TRBD1|few|TRBV7-9
CASSSTGLELFF
TGTGCCAGCAGCTCGACAGGGTTGGAGCTGTTTTTT
>TRBJ2-3|.|many|TRBV28
CASSSLSVRGPDTQYF
TGTGCCAGCAGTTCCCTAAGTGTCAGGGGACCAGATACGCAGTATTTT
>TRBJ2-7|TRBD1|.|TRBV4-3
CASSQDRGLTSEQYF
TGCGCCAGCAGCCAAGACAGGGGGCTAACGAGCGAGCAGTACTTC
>TRBJ2-3|.|.|TRBV29-1
CSVGGDSTDTQYF
TGCAGCGTTGGCGGGGATAGCACAGATACGCAGTATTTT
>TRBJ2-7|TRBD1|.|TRBV29-1
CSVDLSGRGMPSEQYF
TGCAGCGTTGATCTTAGTGGCAGGGGGATGCCGAGCGAGCAGTACTTC